This T cell receptor (beta chain) emerged from a study of T-cell memory formation after mild COVID-19. Ten or more counts support this clonotype. Its antigen is not known. Notes on the study in general: Day 15 to 85 contracting clones showed balanced CD4/CD8; day 15 to 37 expanders favored CD4+. That cross-reactive memory joined was suggested by some responding clones appearing in pre-infection memory.

In TCRdb, the 5' RACE reads were re-called with MiXCR into one record per CDR3 protein. The sample holds about 250,000 distinct CDR3 sequences, around 17% seen once. The sequenced sample was PBMCs or a T cell subset sorted from them (not recorded which). The receptor was derived from a man younger than 30 who had mild COVID-19 (a few samples of this study predate the infection). Cell type and time point are not known.

CDR3 sequence: CASSPSTGFGTGELFF. DNA of the CDR3: TGTGCCAGCAGCCCCTCGACAGGGTTCGGCACCGGGGAGCTGTTTTTT. The rearrangement links TRBV3-1 to TRBJ2-2; 7 bases fit TRBD1. V was pared by 4 bases and J by 4 bases, with 9 bases of the junction left unmatched. From germline, CDR1 is LGHDT and CDR2 YNNKEL (reference sequence). CDR3 length: 16 amino acids. Complete variable domain (other parts from reference TRBV3-1 and TRBJ2-2): DTAVSQTPKYLVTQMGNDKSIKCEQNLGHDTMYWYKQDSKKFLKIMFSYNNKELIINETVPNRFSPKSPDKAHLNLHINSLELGDSAVYFCASSPSTGFGTGELFFGEGSRLTVL.